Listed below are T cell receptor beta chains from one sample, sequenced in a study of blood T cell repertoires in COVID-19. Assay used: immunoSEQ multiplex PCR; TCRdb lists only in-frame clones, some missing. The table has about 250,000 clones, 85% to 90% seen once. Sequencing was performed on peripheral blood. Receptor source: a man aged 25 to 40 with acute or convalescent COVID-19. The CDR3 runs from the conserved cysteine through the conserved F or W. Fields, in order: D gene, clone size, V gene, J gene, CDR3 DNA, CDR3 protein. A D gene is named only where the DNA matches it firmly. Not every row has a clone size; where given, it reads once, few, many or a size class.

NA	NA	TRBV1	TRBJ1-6	TGCACCAGCAGCCAATTTACAGGGTTCGGGCCCTATAATTCACCCCTCCACTTT	CTSSQFTGFGPYNSPLHF
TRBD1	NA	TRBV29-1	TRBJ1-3	TGCAGCGTGACCCAGGGGGCTGGAAACACCATATATTTT	CSVTQGAGNTIYF
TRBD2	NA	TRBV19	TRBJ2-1	TGTGCCAGTAGTACGACTAGCGTCAATGAGCAGTTCTTC	CASSTTSVNEQFF
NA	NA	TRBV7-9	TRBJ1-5	TGTGCCAGCAGTGTAGGCGGGAAGGGCAATCAGCCCCAGCATTTT	CASSVGGKGNQPQHF
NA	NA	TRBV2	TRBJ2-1	TGTGCCAGCAGTGACAGGGGTCGTTTTACGGATGAGCAGTTCTTC	CASSDRGRFTDEQFF
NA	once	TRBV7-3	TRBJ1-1	TGTGCCAGCAGCTTAAGTGGAGGGTTGAACACTGAAGCTTTCTTT	CASSLSGGLNTEAFF
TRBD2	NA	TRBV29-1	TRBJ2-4	TGCAGCGTTCCTAGCGGAGTAGAAAACATTCAGTACTTC	CSVPSGVENIQYF
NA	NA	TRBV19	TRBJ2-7	TGTGCCAGTACCGAAAGGGGGATAGCGGGTGCCGGGCTACGCTTC	CASTERGIAGAGLRF
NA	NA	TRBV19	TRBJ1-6	TGTGCCAGTAGTATTGGGTCAGGGTCCGGTTCACCCCTCCACTTT	CASSIGSGSGSPLHF
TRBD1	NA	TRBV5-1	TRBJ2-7	TGCGCCAGCAGCGCACGACAGGGGGAGGCCTACGAGCAGTACTTC	CASSARQGEAYEQYF
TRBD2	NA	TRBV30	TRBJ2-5	TGTGCCTGGATCCCCCCGGTGGGCGGGGGGCCAAGGGGTCGAGAGACCCAGTACTTC	CAWIPPVGGGPRGRETQYF
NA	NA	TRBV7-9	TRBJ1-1	TGTGCCAGCAGCTTAGTAGGAGGGAGAACTGAAGCTTTCTTT	CASSLVGGRTEAFF
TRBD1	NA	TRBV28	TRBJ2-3	TGTGCCAGCAGACGGGACAGGGTAGGAGCAGATACGCAGTATTTT	CASRRDRVGADTQYF
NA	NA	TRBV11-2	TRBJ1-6	TGTGCCAGCAGATCCGAGGGACAACTTTCACCCCTCCACTTT	CASRSEGQLSPLHF
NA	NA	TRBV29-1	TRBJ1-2	TGCAGCGTGGACAGAGCTTATGGCTACACCTTC	CSVDRAYGYTF
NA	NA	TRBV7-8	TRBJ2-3	TGTGCCAGCAGCTTAAGTCTAGCAGTCCGCACAGATACGCAGTATTTT	CASSLSLAVRTDTQYF
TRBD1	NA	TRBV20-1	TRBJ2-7	TGCAGTGCTAGTGGATTCAGACAGGGGGATGAGCAGTACTTC	CSASGFRQGDEQYF
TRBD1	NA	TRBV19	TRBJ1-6	TGTGCCAGTAGTACGCGGACAGGCGATAATTCACCCCTCCACTTT	CASSTRTGDNSPLHF
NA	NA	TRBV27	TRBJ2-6	TGTGCCAGCAGGAAACCGGGAGACGCTGGGGCCAACGTCCTGACTTTC	CASRKPGDAGANVLTF
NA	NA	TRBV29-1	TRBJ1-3	TGCAGCGTTAAGGGGGCTGGAAACACCATATATTTT	CSVKGAGNTIYF
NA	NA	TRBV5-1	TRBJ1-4	TGCGCCAGCACTGACCAGGGCGCAACTAATGAAAAACTGTTTTTT	CASTDQGATNEKLFF
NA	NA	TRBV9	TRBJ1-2	TGTGCCAGCAGCGTAGCTGGGGGGGGGACTGGCTACACCTTC	CASSVAGGGTGYTF
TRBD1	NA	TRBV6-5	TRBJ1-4	TGTGCAGCAGGGGGGAATGAAAAACTGTTTTTT	CAAGGNEKLFF
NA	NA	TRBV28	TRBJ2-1	TGTGCCAGCAGCACTTCTTTCCACTCCTACAATGAGCAGTTCTTC	CASSTSFHSYNEQFF
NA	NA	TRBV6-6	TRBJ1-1	TGTGCCAGCAGCCAGACAGGGAACACTGAAGCTTTCTTT	CASSQTGNTEAFF
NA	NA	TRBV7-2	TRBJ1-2	TGTGCCAGCAGCTTTTTTGGAGGTGAACGGGGCTACACCTTC	CASSFFGGERGYTF
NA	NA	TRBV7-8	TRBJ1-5	TGTGCCAGCAGCCCTGAGATTTATCAGCCCCAGCATTTT	CASSPEIYQPQHF